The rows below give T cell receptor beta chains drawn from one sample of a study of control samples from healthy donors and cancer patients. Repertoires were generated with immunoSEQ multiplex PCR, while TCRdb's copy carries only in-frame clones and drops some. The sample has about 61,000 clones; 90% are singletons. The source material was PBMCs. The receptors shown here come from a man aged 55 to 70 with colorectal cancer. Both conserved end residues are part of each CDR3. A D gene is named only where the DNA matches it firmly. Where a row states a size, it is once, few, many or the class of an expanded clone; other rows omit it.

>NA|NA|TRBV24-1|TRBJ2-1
TGTGCCACCAGTGAGCTAACCGGGACGGAAGTCGATCTGTTCTTC
CATSELTGTEVDLFF
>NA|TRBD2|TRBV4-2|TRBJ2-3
TGTGCCAGCAGACTGACTAGCGGGGGGGGTACGCAGTATTTT
CASRLTSGGGTQYF
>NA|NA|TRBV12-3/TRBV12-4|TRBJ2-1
TGTGCCAGCAGTTTAGGAGATGAGCAGTTCTTC
CASSLGDEQFF
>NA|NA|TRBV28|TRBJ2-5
TGTGCCAGCAGTGGGGATCGCCTTCGCGAGACCCAGTACTTC
CASSGDRLRETQYF
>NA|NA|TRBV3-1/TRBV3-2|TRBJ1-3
TGTGCCAGCAGCCCCACGGACAGTCCTGGAAACACCATATATTTT
CASSPTDSPGNTIYF
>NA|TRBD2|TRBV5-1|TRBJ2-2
TGCGCCAGCAGCTTAAGCGGGGACGCGAACACCGGGGAGCTGTTTTTT
CASSLSGDANTGELFF
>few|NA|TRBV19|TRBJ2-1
TGTGCCAGTAGTCCCGGGGGAGCCTCCCGAATCGAGCAGTTCTTC
CASSPGGASRIEQFF
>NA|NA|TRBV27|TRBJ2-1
TGTGCCAGCAGTTTATGGGCGGGTTCCTACAATGAGCAGTTCTTC
CASSLWAGSYNEQFF
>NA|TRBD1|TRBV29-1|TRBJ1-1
TGCAGCGCTAGGACAGGGACCGACGGCACTGAAGCTTTCTTT
CSARTGTDGTEAFF
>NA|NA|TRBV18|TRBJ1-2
TGTGCCAGCTCACCAAACAGGGACGTTGGCTATGGCTACACCTTC
CASSPNRDVGYGYTF
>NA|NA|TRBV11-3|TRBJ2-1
TGTGCCAGCAGCTTGGGCGGCTACAATGAGCAGTTCTTC
CASSLGGYNEQFF
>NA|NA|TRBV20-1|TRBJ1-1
TGCAGTGCTAGTCGGGACACCAACACTGAAGCTTTCTTT
CSASRDTNTEAFF
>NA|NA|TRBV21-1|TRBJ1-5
TGTGCCAGCAGCAAAGTCGGGCAATTCAATCAGCCCCAGCATTTT
CASSKVGQFNQPQHF
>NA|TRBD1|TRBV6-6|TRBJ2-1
TGTGCCAGCAGTTACGCGGACAGGGGACCCAATGAGCAGTTCTTC
CASSYADRGPNEQFF
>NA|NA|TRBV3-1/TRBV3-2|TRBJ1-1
TGTGCCAGCAGCCCACTTTATGATCCGAGAGCTTTCTTT
CASSPLYDPRAFF
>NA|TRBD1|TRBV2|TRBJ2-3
TGTGCCAGCGGTAAACAGGGGCCTATTACTAGCACAGATACGCAGTATTTT
CASGKQGPITSTDTQYF
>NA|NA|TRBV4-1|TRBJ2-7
TGCGCCAGCAGCCAAGACAGGGGAGGGTCCTACGAGCAGTACTTC
CASSQDRGGSYEQYF
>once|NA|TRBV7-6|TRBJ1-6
TGTGCCAGCAGCTTAGAAGCCTCTCAGGCTAATTCACCCCTCCACTTT
CASSLEASQANSPLHF
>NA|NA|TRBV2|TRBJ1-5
TGTGCCAGCAGTGAAGCACAGGGTAGGGGGCAGCCCCAGCATTTT
CASSEAQGRGQPQHF
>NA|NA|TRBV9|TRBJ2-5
TGTGCCAGCACCCCTAAGGGGGGCGGAGCTGTTCAAGAGACCCAGTACTTC
CASTPKGGGAVQETQYF
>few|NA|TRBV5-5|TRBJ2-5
TGTGCCAGCAGCTTGGTCAGAGAGACCCAGTACTTC
CASSLVRETQYF
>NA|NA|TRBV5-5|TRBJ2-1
TGTGCCAGCAGCTTGCAGAGGGCCGGGTGGGATGAGCAGTTCTTC
CASSLQRAGWDEQFF
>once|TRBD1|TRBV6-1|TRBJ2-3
TGTGCCAGCAGTGGCTACGACAGGGGGCTCCTTAATCAGCCCCAGTATTTT
CASSGYDRGLLNQPQYF
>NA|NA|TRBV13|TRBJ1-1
TGTGCCAGCAGCTTCTCATTACAGGGATTCACTGAAGCTTTCTTT
CASSFSLQGFTEAFF
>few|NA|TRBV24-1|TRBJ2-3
TGTGCCACCAGTGTTCCGCGTGGGGCCGTAGATACGCAGTATTTT
CATSVPRGAVDTQYF
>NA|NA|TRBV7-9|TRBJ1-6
TGTGCCAGCAATGACGGTGGGGGTTCACCCCTCCACTTT
CASNDGGGSPLHF
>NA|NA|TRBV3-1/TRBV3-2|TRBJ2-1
TGTGCCAGCAGCCAAGATCCCATGGGGGGGCCGTACAATGAGCAGTTCTTC
CASSQDPMGGPYNEQFF
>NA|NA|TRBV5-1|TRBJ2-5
TGCGCCAGCAGCTTGGAAGGAGGGTTTCAAGAGACCCAGTACTTC
CASSLEGGFQETQYF
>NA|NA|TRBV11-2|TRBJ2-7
TGTGCCAGCAGCGCCGGGGTGGTGGACGAGCAGTACTTC
CASSAGVVDEQYF
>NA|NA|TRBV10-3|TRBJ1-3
TGTGCCATCAGCGGCACCGGGACATTCTCTGGAAACACCATATATTTT
CAISGTGTFSGNTIYF
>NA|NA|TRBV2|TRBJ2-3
TGTGCCAGCAGGGAGAGGTCCACAGATACGCAGTATTTT
CASRERSTDTQYF
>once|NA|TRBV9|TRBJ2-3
TGTGCCAGCAGCGTAGGGGGAAATACGCAGTATTTT
CASSVGGNTQYF
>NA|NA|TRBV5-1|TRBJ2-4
TGCGCCAGCAGCTTGGGTGGTCAAAACATTCAGTACTTC
CASSLGGQNIQYF
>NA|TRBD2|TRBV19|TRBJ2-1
TGTGCCAGTAGTATAGGCGGGCGGGGGACGCAGCAGTTCTTC
CASSIGGRGTQQFF
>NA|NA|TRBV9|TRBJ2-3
TGTGCCAGCAGCGTAGTAGGGTTTGGTTCAGATACGCAGTATTTT
CASSVVGFGSDTQYF
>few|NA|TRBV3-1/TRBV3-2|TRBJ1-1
TGTGCCAGCAGCCAATCTACAGTGGGGGCCGCTGAAGCTTTCTTT
CASSQSTVGAAEAFF
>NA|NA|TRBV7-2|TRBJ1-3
TGTGCCAGCTTCAGGGATTCTGGAAACACCATATATTTT
CASFRDSGNTIYF
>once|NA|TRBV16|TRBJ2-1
TGTGCCAGCAGCCTAGGTCTTGAGCAGTTCTTC
CASSLGLEQFF
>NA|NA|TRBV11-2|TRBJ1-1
TGTGCCAGCAGCCGCTGGACGGATGAAGCTTTCTTT
CASSRWTDEAFF
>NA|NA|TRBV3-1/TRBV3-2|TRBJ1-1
TGTGCCAGCAGCCAAGCCGGAGAAGCTTTCTTT
CASSQAGEAFF
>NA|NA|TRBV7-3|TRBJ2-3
TGTGCCAGCAGCTTATCGTCGGGCACAGATACGCAGTATTTT
CASSLSSGTDTQYF